The 5 T cell receptor beta chains listed next were all sequenced from one sample in a study of radiation and T cells in renal cell carcinoma. Time point noted: baseline pretreatment blood. Treatment: 15 Gy SBRT to primary tumor, nephrectomy 4 weeks later. Produced via immunoSEQ multiplex PCR; TCRdb's table is partial and in-frame only. The table has approximately 120,000 clones, roughly 80% seen once. This specimen was blood, taken from a patient whose treatment included radiotherapy and nephrectomy. Source of these receptors: a woman aged 55-75 years with renal cell carcinoma.

This sequence joins TRBV19 and TRBJ1-5; D is unclear. The germline V gene has CDR1 LNHDA and CDR2 SQIVND (reference sequence). This CDR3 is 15 amino acids long. Deletions cut 3 bases from V and 2 bases from J, with 11 bases between. CDR3 sequence: CASSIGYTGNQPQHF. As DNA, the CDR3 is TGTGCCAGTAGTATCGGATACACCGGCAATCAGCCCCAGCATTTT.

The V and J genes are TRBV6-4 and TRBJ1-4, with D hard to call. Trimming pared 6 bases from V and 4 bases from J, leaving 12 bases between. Per the germline V gene, CDR1 is MRHNA and CDR2 is SNTAGT. The CDR3 runs 14 residues. The CDR3 sequence: CASRPPGYNEKLFF. In DNA form, the CDR3 reads TGTGCCAGCAGGCCCCCGGGTTATAATGAAAAACTGTTTTTT.

The rearrangement uses TRBV7-9 and TRBJ2-5; D ambiguous. The CDR3 is 10 residues long. The germline V gene encodes CDR1 SEHNR and CDR2 FQNEAQ (reference sequence). The V gene lost 5 bases and the J gene lost 2 bases, with 0 bases spanning the gap. In DNA form, the CDR3 reads TGTGCCAGCAGCCAAGAGACCCAGTACTTC. This encodes CASSQETQYF.

The V gene is TRBV11-2, the J gene TRBJ2-1, with D possibly matching TRBD2 (6 bases). The CDR3 consists of 12 residues. Trimming left V 4 bases short and J 9 bases short, with 10 bases between. Per the germline V gene, CDR1 is SGHAT and CDR2 is FQNNGV. The CDR3, as DNA: TGTGCCAGCAGCTCACGGGAGTTTGAGCAGTTCTTC. Encoded protein: CASSSREFEQFF.

This chain uses TRBV5-4 with TRBJ1-3, with 7 bases aligning to TRBD1. This CDR3 has 17 residues. V lost 2 bases to trimming and J lost 0 bases; unmatched junction nucleotides: 8. The germline V gene encodes CDR1 SGHNT and CDR2 YYREEE (reference sequence). The CDR3 sequence: CASSFGRGENSGNTIYF. CDR3 in DNA: TGTGCCAGCAGCTTCGGCAGGGGGGAGAACTCTGGAAACACCATATATTTT.